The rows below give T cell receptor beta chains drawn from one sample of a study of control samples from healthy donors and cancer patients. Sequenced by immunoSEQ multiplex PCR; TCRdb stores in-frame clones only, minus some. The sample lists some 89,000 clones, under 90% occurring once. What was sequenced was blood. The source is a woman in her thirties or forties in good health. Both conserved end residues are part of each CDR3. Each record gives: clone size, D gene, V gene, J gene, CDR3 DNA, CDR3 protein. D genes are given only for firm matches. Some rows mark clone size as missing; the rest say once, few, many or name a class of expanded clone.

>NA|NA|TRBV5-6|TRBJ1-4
TGTGCCAGCAGCTTGGGACAGTTTGAAAAACTGTTTTTT
CASSLGQFEKLFF
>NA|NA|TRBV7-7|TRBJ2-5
TGTGCCAGCAGCCGTGGGTTGGGGGCAGGAGAGACCCAGTACTTC
CASSRGLGAGETQYF
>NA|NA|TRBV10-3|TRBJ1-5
TGTGCCATCAGTGAGTCGTCGACAGATAGCAATCAGCCCCAGCATTTT
CAISESSTDSNQPQHF
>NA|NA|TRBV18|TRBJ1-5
TGTGCCAGCTCACCACCGGACAGAAATCAGCCCCAGCATTTT
CASSPPDRNQPQHF
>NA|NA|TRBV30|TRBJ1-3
TGTGCCTGGAGTCTAGGGGGCTCTGGAAACACCATATATTTT
CAWSLGGSGNTIYF
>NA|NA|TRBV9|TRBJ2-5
TGTGCCAGCAGCGTATTGGACGGCGGAGAGACCCAGTACTTC
CASSVLDGGETQYF
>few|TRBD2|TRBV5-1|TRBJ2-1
TGCGCCAGCAGCTCGCTGCCTTCCGGGACTAGCGGGGGGAATAACAATGAGCAGTTCTTC
CASSSLPSGTSGGNNNEQFF
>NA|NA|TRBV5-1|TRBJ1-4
TGCGCCAGCACTCCCGGGACTACTAATGAAAAACTGTTTTTT
CASTPGTTNEKLFF
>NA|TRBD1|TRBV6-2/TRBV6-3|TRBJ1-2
TGTGCCAGCAGTTACGGGGGGACAGACTATGGCTACACCTTC
CASSYGGTDYGYTF
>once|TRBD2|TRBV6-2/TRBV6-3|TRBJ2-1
TGTGCCAGCAGCCGAGGGACTAGCTCAGGGTTCTTC
CASSRGTSSGFF
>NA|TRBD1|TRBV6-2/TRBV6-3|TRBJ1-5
TGTGCCAGCAGTTACCAAGGACAGGCGTATCAGCCCCAGCATTTT
CASSYQGQAYQPQHF
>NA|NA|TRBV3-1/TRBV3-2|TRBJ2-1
TGTGCCAGCAGCCAAATCGGCAATGAGCAGTTCTTC
CASSQIGNEQFF
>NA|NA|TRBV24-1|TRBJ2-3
TGTGCCACCAGTGATTTGTTTGATACGCAGTATTTT
CATSDLFDTQYF
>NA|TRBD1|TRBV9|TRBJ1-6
TGTGCCAGCAGCACTACAGGGGGCTCCAATTCACCCCTCCACTTT
CASSTTGGSNSPLHF
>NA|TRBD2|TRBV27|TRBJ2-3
TGTGCCAGCAGTTTACGGGTAGCGGGGGACACAGATACGCAGTATTTT
CASSLRVAGDTDTQYF
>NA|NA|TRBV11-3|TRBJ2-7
TGTGCCAGCAGCTTAGAATTGTCTACCTACGAGCAGTACTTC
CASSLELSTYEQYF
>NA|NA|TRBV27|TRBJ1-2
TGTGCCAGCAGCCCAAACGGAGAGAGATCCTATGGCTACACCTTC
CASSPNGERSYGYTF
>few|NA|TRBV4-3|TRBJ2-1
TGCGCCAGCAGCCAAGGTCCTTGGGATGAGCAGTTCTTC
CASSQGPWDEQFF
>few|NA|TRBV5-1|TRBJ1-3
TGCGCCAGCAGCTTGGGCTCCTTAACGACGGAGCCCAGGAACACCATATATTTT
CASSLGSLTTEPRNTIYF
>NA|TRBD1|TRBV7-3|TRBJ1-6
TGTGCCAGCAGCGCCTTGGGACAGGGGAGTTCACCCCTCCACTTT
CASSALGQGSSPLHF
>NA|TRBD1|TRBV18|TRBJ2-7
TGTGCCAGCTCACCAGATTTGGGGACAGCCGGTTACTTC
CASSPDLGTAGYF
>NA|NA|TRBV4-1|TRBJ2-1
TGCGCCAGCAGCCAAGATCGGGGGGCCTTATACAATGAGCAGTTCTTC
CASSQDRGALYNEQFF
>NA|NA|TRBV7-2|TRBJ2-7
TGTGCCAGCAGCGCCGCCTACGAGCAGTACTTC
CASSAAYEQYF
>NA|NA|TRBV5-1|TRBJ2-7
TGCGCCAGCAGTCCAGGATTCGGCGAGCAGTACTTC
CASSPGFGEQYF
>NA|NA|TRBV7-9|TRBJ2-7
TGTGCCAGCAGCTTAAATGGGCAATCGTACGAGCAGTACTTC
CASSLNGQSYEQYF
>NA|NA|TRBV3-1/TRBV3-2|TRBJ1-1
TGTGCCAGCAGCCAACTCGGACGGACTGAAGCTTTCTTT
CASSQLGRTEAFF
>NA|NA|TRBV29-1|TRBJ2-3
TGTAGCGTTGACGGGACTAGCACAGATACGCAGTATTTT
CSVDGTSTDTQYF
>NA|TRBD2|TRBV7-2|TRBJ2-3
TGTGCCAGCAGCTTAGGTGCGCAGCGGGGGGGAGATACGCAGTATTTT
CASSLGAQRGGDTQYF
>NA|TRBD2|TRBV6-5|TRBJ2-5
TGTGCCAGTAGTCTCGGGCTAGCGGGGGGGGAGACCCAGTACTTC
CASSLGLAGGETQYF
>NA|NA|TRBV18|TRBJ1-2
TGTGCCAGCTCACCAGGGACCTCCTTTTATGGCTACACCTTC
CASSPGTSFYGYTF
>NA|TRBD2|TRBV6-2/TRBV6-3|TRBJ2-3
TGTGCCAGCAGTTACTGGGCTAGCGGGGGTGAAGATACGCAGTATTTT
CASSYWASGGEDTQYF
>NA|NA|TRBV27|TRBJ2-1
TGTGCCTGCCGGGACTCGAACTACAATGAGCAGTTCTTC
CACRDSNYNEQFF
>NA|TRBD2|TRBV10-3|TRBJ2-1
TGTGCCATCAGTACTAGCGGGGGGAACAATGAGCAGTTCTTC
CAISTSGGNNEQFF
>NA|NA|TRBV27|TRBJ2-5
TGTGCCAGCAGTTTATCCGGGACTCTGGGGCGAACCCAGTACTTC
CASSLSGTLGRTQYF
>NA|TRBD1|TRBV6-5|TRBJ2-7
TGTGCCAGCAGTCGAGGGGGCATGGGGGAGCAGTACTTC
CASSRGGMGEQYF
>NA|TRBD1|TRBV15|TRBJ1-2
TGTGCCACCAGCAGAGATGGTTCGGCAGGGGGTGGCTACACCTTC
CATSRDGSAGGGYTF
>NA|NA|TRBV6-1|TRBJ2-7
TGTGCCAGCAGTGAAGCGGGGCGGGTAGGGGAGCAGTACTTC
CASSEAGRVGEQYF
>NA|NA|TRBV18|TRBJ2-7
TGTGCCAGCTCGACCGACACCGGGGTTTCGGGGCGGGTCGAGCAGTACTTC
CASSTDTGVSGRVEQYF
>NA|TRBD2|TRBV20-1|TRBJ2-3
TGCAGTGCTAGTCCTAGCGGGGGAGGCTCAGATACGCAGTATTTT
CSASPSGGGSDTQYF
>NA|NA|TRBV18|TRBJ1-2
TGTGCCAGCTCACCTGGGGGGCGGCCCTCCTATGGCTACACCTTC
CASSPGGRPSYGYTF
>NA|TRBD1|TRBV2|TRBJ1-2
TGTGCCAGCAGAGTAACAGGGGGCAGCTATGGCTACACCTTC
CASRVTGGSYGYTF
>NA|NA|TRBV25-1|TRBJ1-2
TGTGCCAGCACACAGGGAAATGGCTACACCTTC
CASTQGNGYTF
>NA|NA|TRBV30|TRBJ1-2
TGTGCCTGGAGTAGAGAGGGGGTGACCCTCTCGGGCTACACCTTC
CAWSREGVTLSGYTF
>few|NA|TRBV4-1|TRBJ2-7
TGCGCCAGCAGCCAAGTCTCGGACGGATCCTACGAGCAGTACTTC
CASSQVSDGSYEQYF
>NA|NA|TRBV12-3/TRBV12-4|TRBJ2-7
TGTGCCAGCAGTTGGGGACGGAGTGACGAGCAGTACTTC
CASSWGRSDEQYF
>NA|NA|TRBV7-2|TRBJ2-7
TGTGCCAGCAGCCCCGACAAACAGTCCTACGAGCAGTACTTC
CASSPDKQSYEQYF
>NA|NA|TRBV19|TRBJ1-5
TGTGCCAGTAGCGGGCAGAGCAATCAGCCCCAGCATTTT
CASSGQSNQPQHF
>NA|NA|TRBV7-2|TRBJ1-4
TGTGCCAGCAGCTTAGGATATCAGGTTGTTGATGAAAAACTGTTTTTT
CASSLGYQVVDEKLFF
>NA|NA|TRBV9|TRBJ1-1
TGTGCCAGCAGCGTAGGCCTGACGGGGACTGAAGCTTTCTTT
CASSVGLTGTEAFF
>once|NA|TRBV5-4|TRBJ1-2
TGTGCCAGCGGAACCGGGAGCAACTATGGCTACACCTTC
CASGTGSNYGYTF
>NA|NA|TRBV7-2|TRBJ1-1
TGTGCCATCCCGACCGGGCTATTCCGCACTGAAGCTTTCTTT
CAIPTGLFRTEAFF
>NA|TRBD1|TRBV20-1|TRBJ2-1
TGCAGTGCTGGTGGGGGGGACAGGGGGAACAATGAGCAGTTCTTC
CSAGGGDRGNNEQFF
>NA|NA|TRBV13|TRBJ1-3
TGTGCCAGCACCCGAACCGCCAGGTACTCTGGAAACACCATATATTTT
CASTRTARYSGNTIYF
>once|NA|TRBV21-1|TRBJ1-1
TGTGCCAGCAGCAAATCGGAACAAGGAGCTTTCTTT
CASSKSEQGAFF
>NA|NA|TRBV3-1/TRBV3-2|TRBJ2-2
TGTGCCAGCAGCCAAGGGGGAGTTGGGACCGGGGAGCTGTTTTTT
CASSQGGVGTGELFF
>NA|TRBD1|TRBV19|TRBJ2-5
TGTGCCAGTAGTCCCGCCGGGACAGGGGAAGGTACCCAGTACTTC
CASSPAGTGEGTQYF